These 6 T cell receptor beta chains were all obtained from the same sample, sequenced in a study of T cells in localized non-small cell lung cancer. Measured with immunoSEQ multiplex PCR; TCRdb has only the in-frame clones, and not every one. The sample lists fewer than 90,000 clones; 84% were seen once. Sequencing was performed on peripheral blood, taken before any cancer treatment. The receptors shown here come from a man aged 40 to 75 with stage I lung adenocarcinoma.

This clone has at least ten counts. The CDR3 here is CASTLGTGVYEQYF. Here the CDR3 DNA reads TGTGCCAGCACCCTTGGGACAGGGGTGTACGAGCAGTACTTC. The rearrangement joins TRBV28 to TRBJ2-7; 10 bases match TRBD1. Germline loops: CDR1 MDHEN, CDR2 SYDVKM. J lost 4 bases, V lost 7 bases, and 7 bases had no gene match. This CDR3 comprises 14 residues.

In nucleotides, the CDR3 is TGTGCCAGCAGTCGGACAGGCTCTGGAAACACCATATATTTT. This encodes CASSRTGSGNTIYF. The chain is built from TRBV28 and TRBJ1-3, with 7 bases that match TRBD1. Per the germline V gene, CDR1 is MDHEN and CDR2 is SYDVKM. This CDR3 has 14 residues. V dropped 5 bases and J dropped 0; count of bases not matched to a gene: 1.

The rearrangement joins TRBV5-6 to TRBJ2-1, with D tentatively TRBD1 (6 bases). Germline loops: CDR1 SGHDT, CDR2 YYEEEE. The CDR3 contains 13 residues. V was cut by 3 bases and J by 4 bases, with 8 bases left in between. The CDR3 DNA reads as TGTGCCAGCAGCTACAGGGAGTACAATGAGCAGTTCTTC. This sequence encodes CASSYREYNEQFF.

DNA for the CDR3: TGTGCCAGCTCCACCGGTGGTTTTCAGCCCCAGCATTTT. Encoded protein: CASSTGGFQPQHF. This sequence joins TRBV6-5 and TRBJ1-5; D remains unclear. The CDR3 runs 13 residues. V was shortened by 8 bases and J by 6 bases, with 14 bases between the two germline ends. Germline values: CDR1 MNHEY, CDR2 SVGAGI.

The chain is built from TRBV2 and TRBJ2-3; 11 nucleotides agree with TRBD2. The CDR3 is made up of 16 amino acids. CDR1 is SNHLY, CDR2 FYNNEI, per germline. V gave up 6 bases and J gave up 8 bases; unmatched junction bases: 13. This chain's CDR3 is CASRIPGLADTTTQYF. The CDR3, as DNA: TGTGCCAGCAGAATCCCGGGACTAGCGGATACTACTACGCAGTATTTT.

The rearrangement joins TRBV6-6 to TRBJ2-3, with 8 bases that match TRBD2. In germline, CDR1 is MNHNY, CDR2 SVGAGI (reference sequence). V lost 8 bases, J lost 3 bases, and 7 bases stayed unmatched. This CDR3 has 14 residues. CDR3 amino acids: CASGGSGGTDTQYF. The CDR3 region has the DNA TGTGCCAGCGGTGGCAGCGGGGGAACAGATACGCAGTATTTT.